Presented here are 17 T cell receptor beta chains from one specimen sequenced in a study of T-cell memory formation after mild COVID-19 (dated by TCRdb to the early 2020s). Libraries were prepared through 5' RACE. Sequencing was performed on an Illumina NovaSeq 6000. The public reads were quality trimmed at Q25 with fastp and then assembled into clones with MiXCR by TCRdb, keeping productive beta chains. Identical CDR3 protein sequences are pooled into one entry, listed with their most common genes and DNA. For this sample the table gives 34,000 or so distinct CDR3 sequences, of which roughly 7.2% were detected only once. The ten largest account for 25% to 35% of the sample. The sample was PBMCs or a T cell subset sorted from them (not recorded which). The receptors shown here come from a man aged 18-30 years who had mild COVID-19 (a few samples of this study predate the infection). The sample titles of this study are shuffled in the database, so cell type and time point are left out; the donor was told from shared clones.

V is TRBV5-1 and J is TRBJ2-7, with 8 bases fitting TRBD1. From germline, CDR1 is SGHRS and CDR2 YFSETQ. The CDR3 extends over 13 amino acids. V lost 3 bases, J lost 2 bases, and 1 base stayed unmatched. CDR3 region: CASSWGQAYEQYF. In nucleotides, the CDR3 is TGCGCCAGCAGCTGGGGACAGGCCTACGAGCAGTACTTC.

This clonotype was seen at least ten times. V usage is TRBV5-1 and J usage is TRBJ2-5; 10 bases are shared with TRBD2. The CDR3 has 15 residues. The germline gives CDR1 SGHRS, CDR2 YFSETQ. V trimming: 0 bases; J trimming: 5 bases; junction bases outside the gene matches: 4. The CDR3 loop is CASSLAGTSDETQYF. CDR3 sequence (DNA): TGCGCCAGCAGCTTGGCCGGGACTAGCGATGAGACCCAGTACTTC.

This clonotype was recorded many times. The chain combines TRBV5-6 with TRBJ2-5; 9 bases line up with TRBD1. Losses at the gene ends were 2 bases for V and 5 bases for J; bases not matched to a gene: 4. Looked up from germline, CDR1 is SGHDT and CDR2 is YYEEEE. The length of the CDR3 is 14 residues. CDR3 nucleotide sequence: TGTGCCAGCAGCTTTCCACAGGGGGCGGAGACCCAGTACTTC. Encoded protein: CASSFPQGAETQYF.

This clonotype occurred many times. The CDR3 DNA sequence: TGTGCCAGCAGTTCCCGGGGGGGGCACGGAGATACGCAGTATTTT. Its translation: CASSSRGGHGDTQYF. This chain joins TRBV7-6 and TRBJ2-3; 8 bases agree with TRBD2. V shed 6 bases, J shed 5 bases, and the junction held 10 bases outside the gene matches. CDR3 length: 15 residues. The V gene's germline CDR1 is SGHVS and CDR2 FNYEAQ.

There are many counts of this clonotype. At one end, the junction sequence differs from germline, possibly due to a read error. This chain connects TRBV5-6 to TRBJ2-7; TRBD1 matches at 7 bases. CDR1 and CDR2 from the germline V gene are SGHDT and YYEEEE. The CDR3 has 15 residues. CDR3 amino acids: CASSLGAQGSYEQYF. CDR3 nucleotides: TGTGCCAGCAGTTTGGGGGCACAGGGGTCCTACGAGCAGTACTTC.

This clonotype was recorded many times. V and J are TRBV5-1 and TRBJ2-3; D is uncertain. The CDR3 is 15 residues long. Germline V CDR1 and CDR2: SGHRS, YFSETQ. Between the trimmed V and J ends, which lost 0 bases and 6 bases, there was a span of 14 bases. The CDR3: CASSLVGTARDTQYF. The CDR3 DNA follows: TGCGCCAGCAGCTTGGTGGGTACCGCGAGGGATACGCAGTATTTT.

This clonotype was recorded a few times. The genes are TRBV6-1 and TRBJ1-2, with 9 bases that match TRBD1. Germline CDR1 and CDR2: MNHNS and SASEGT. V lost 3 bases to trimming and J lost 7 bases; unmatched junction nucleotides: 9. This CDR3 comprises 15 residues. In DNA, the CDR3 is TGTGCCAGCAGTGAGATGCCGGGACAGGGACGTGGCTACACCTTC. Amino acids: CASSEMPGQGRGYTF.

CDR3 sequence reads: CASNRNSQETQYF. The CDR3, as DNA: TGTGCCAGCAATAGGAACAGTCAGGAGACCCAGTACTTC. V and J are TRBV5-4 and TRBJ2-5; D not resolved. Germline CDR1 and CDR2: SGHNT and YYREEE (reference sequence). V lost 6 bases and J 5 bases, leaving 14 bases between the germline ends. The CDR3 is 13 residues long.

The gene calls are TRBV3-1 and TRBJ2-5; D possibly corresponds to TRBD2 (5 bases). The CDR3 is 12 residues long. Trimming cost V 4 bases and J 5 bases, with 8 bases left between them. CDR1 is LGHDT, CDR2 YNNKEL, per germline (reference sequence). CDR3: CASSLERETQYF. In nucleotides, the CDR3 is TGTGCCAGCAGCCTAGAGCGGGAGACCCAGTACTTC.

This clonotype was seen at least ten times. The gene calls are TRBV14 and TRBJ2-3; no firm D call. From germline, CDR1 is SGHDN and CDR2 FVKESK. The CDR3 length is 14 residues. Trimming pared 0 bases from V and 3 bases from J, leaving 7 bases between. CDR3 amino acids: CASSQDLWTDTQYF. CDR3 nucleotide sequence: TGTGCCAGCAGCCAAGATCTTTGGACAGATACGCAGTATTTT.

This clonotype came up many times. V and J are TRBV7-2 and TRBJ2-7; D gene uncertain. Trimming removed 7 bases from V and 0 bases from J, with 13 bases in between. The CDR3 totals 14 residues. Germline CDR1 reads SGHTA; CDR2 reads FQGNSA. DNA for the CDR3: TGTGCCAGCACCAGGAACTCCTACTCCTACGAGCAGTACTTC. Its protein is CASTRNSYSYEQYF. The full variable domain, rest sourced from reference TRBV7-2 and TRBJ2-7, is GAGVSQSPSNKVTEKGKDVELRCDPISGHTALYWYRQSLGQGLEFLIYFQGNSAPDKSGLPSDRFSAERTGGSVSTLTIQRTQQEDSAVYLCASTRNSYSYEQYFGPGTRLTVT.

This clonotype was detected ten times or more. The chain combines TRBV12-3 or TRBV12-4 with TRBJ2-1; D is uncertain. The CDR3 runs to 11 residues. V gave up 3 bases and J gave up 8 bases, with 5 bases separating them. In DNA form, the CDR3 reads TGTGCCAGCAGTTTCGGAGATGAGCAGTTCTTC. It encodes CASSFGDEQFF.

This clonotype has just a few counts. The chain employs TRBV11-2 and TRBJ2-2; 8 nucleotides match TRBD2. Trimming cost V 3 bases and J 7 bases; bases outside gene matches: 7. CDR1 is SGHAT and CDR2 is FQNNGV in the germline V gene. The CDR3 is 15 residues long. CDR3 sequence: CASSFQAGGVGELFF. The CDR3 DNA reads TGTGCCAGCAGCTTTCAGGCGGGGGGAGTCGGGGAGCTGTTTTTT.

The chain uses TRBV6-5 and TRBJ2-3; the D is unclear. The CDR3 sequence is 11 residues long. V was clipped by 7 bases and J by 5 bases, with 7 bases between them. Germline V lookup: CDR1 MNHEY, CDR2 SVGAGI. CDR3 nucleotide sequence: TGTGCCAGCACGCTTAGAGATACGCAGTATTTT. Residues: CASTLRDTQYF.

This clonotype showed up many times. V and J are TRBV5-1 and TRBJ2-1; 8 positions agree with TRBD2. V dropped 3 bases and J dropped 15; count of bases not matched to a gene: 8. The CDR3 has 12 residues. From germline, CDR1 is SGHRS and CDR2 YFSETQ. CDR3 protein: CASSSGTRVTFF. The CDR3, as DNA: TGCGCCAGCAGCTCCGGGACTAGGGTGACGTTCTTC.

At least ten counts were recorded for this clonotype. The V call is TRBV7-6, the J call TRBJ2-2; 9 bases fit TRBD1. Germline lookup yields CDR1 SGHVS and CDR2 FNYEAQ. V trimming: 8 bases; J trimming: 2 bases; junction bases outside the gene matches: 3. The CDR3 is 14 amino acids. CDR3 amino acids: CASGQGTNTGELFF. The CDR3 region has the DNA TGTGCCAGCGGACAGGGGACTAACACCGGGGAGCTGTTTTTT.

The chain uses TRBV7-2 and TRBJ2-7; the match to TRBD2 covers 11 bases. The CDR3 is made up of 13 amino acids. Looked up from germline, CDR1 is SGHTA and CDR2 is FQGNSA. The CDR3 loop reads CAISFLAGGEQYV. The CDR3 coding sequence is TGTGCCATCAGCTTCCTAGCGGGGGGCGAGCAGTACGTC.